This T cell receptor (beta chain) was captured by sequencing in a study of radiotherapy plus CTLA-4 blockade in lung cancer. Study in general: An objective response was seen in under 20% of patients, and disease control in less than 35%. Study results and limitations: Response, reportedly, was best predicted by interferon-beta along with early blood T cell clone dynamics. In blood, TCR clones derived from the tumor expanded after radiotherapy plus ipilimumab.

Using immunoSEQ multiplex PCR, the repertoire was profiled, and TCRdb retains in-frame clones only, with some absent. The repertoire consists of about 48,000 clones, with approximately 78% occurring once and the leading ten covering 2.5% to 4%. Of note for this clone: Its antigen is as yet unknown.

The study treated chemo-refractory metastatic non-small-cell lung cancer patients with focal radiation plus ipilimumab CTLA-4 blockade. The CDR3 runs 15 residues. V shed 9 bases and J 3 bases; nucleotides not matched to a gene: 7. The V gene's germline CDR1 is LNHDA and CDR2 SQIVND (reference sequence). The rearrangement uses TRBV19 and TRBJ2-5; TRBD2 matches at 13 bases. The sequencing used peripheral blood, collected from a patient treated with radiotherapy plus ipilimumab. The sequence was obtained from a human donor with non-small cell lung cancer who had stable disease on radiotherapy plus ipilimumab. The CDR3 here is CASSGLAGTKETQYF. The CDR3 nucleotides read TGTGCCAGCTCGGGACTAGCGGGAACTAAAGAGACCCAGTACTTC.